These 3 T cell receptor beta chains share one sample of origin, sequenced in a study of blood T cell repertoires in COVID-19. TCRdb's table, derived via immunoSEQ multiplex PCR, lists solely in-frame clones and lacks some. The table has under 200,000 clones, around 87% seen once; the top ten hold approximately 0.6%. Material: peripheral blood. These TCRs come from a man between 60 and 75 years old with COVID-19, enrolled during active disease.

The V call is TRBV2, the J call TRBJ1-2, with 7 bases aligning to TRBD1. CDR1 and CDR2 from the germline V gene are SNHLY and FYNNEI. The V and J ends lost 5 bases and 8 bases, in that order; junction bases with no gene match: 2. This CDR3 region has 11 residues. CDR3 sequence (DNA): TGTGCCAGCAGTACAGGGGACGGCTACACCTTC. The encoded protein is CASSTGDGYTF.

The chain carries TRBV5-6 and TRBJ2-3; 10 bases are shared with TRBD2. The germline CDR1 and CDR2 sequences are SGHDT and YYEEEE. The CDR3 covers 16 residues. V trimming: 2 bases; J trimming: 2 bases; junction bases outside the gene matches: 5. The CDR3 bases are TGTGCCAGCAGCTTCTGGACTAGCGGCGACACAGATACGCAGTATTTT. Its protein is CASSFWTSGDTDTQYF.

This clone was detected only a few times. The J gene is TRBJ1-2, the V gene TRBV12-5, with TRBD1 matching over 7 bases. This CDR3 has 16 amino acids. V lost 2 bases to trimming and J lost 6 bases; unmatched junction nucleotides: 12. Looked up from germline, CDR1 is LGHNT and CDR2 is FRNRAP. The CDR3 coding sequence is TGTGCTAGTGGTTTGCCCCCTTTCGGGACAGTCAATGGCTACACCTTC. Its translation: CASGLPPFGTVNGYTF.